The clone carrying this TCR beta chain is medium-sized (0.01 to 0.1%) within its sample. Its antigen remains unknown. This sample was taken from a study of HIV-infected patients and healthy controls. At the level of the study: The CD4:CD8 ratio increased slightly in early therapy, but CD8 counts showed no consistent change.

cDNA was made from approximately 500 ng RNA using alpha and beta constant primers. Separate chain-specific third strand synthesis with multiplexing indices produced the alpha and beta libraries. Each cDNA molecule was barcoded, and a single primer pair amplified each chain. TCRdb re-analysed the 5' RACE reads in MiXCR, keeping a single row per CDR3 protein. The sample yields some 7,800 distinct CDR3 sequences, under 6.5% seen once. Germline CDR1 reads SEHNR; CDR2 reads FQNEAQ (reference sequence). V was cut by 4 bases and J by 5 bases, with 9 bases left in between. The CDR3 runs to 12 residues. Study-level points and caveats: The seeming recovery of the Gini index after therapy in HIV-infected patients vanished in size-matched data.

All unsorted peripheral T cells were captured because whole blood was used without fractionation. Donors lacked febrile or AIDS-related illness, tumors, and hepatitis B or C coinfection. The starting material was blood, obtained before antiretroviral therapy. The gene calls are TRBV7-9 and TRBJ2-7; D remains unclear. This receptor was obtained from an adult with HIV infection. The CDR3 DNA reads TGTGCCAGCAGCTCCCCTTTCCACGAGCAGTACTTC. Amino acid sequence: CASSSPFHEQYF.